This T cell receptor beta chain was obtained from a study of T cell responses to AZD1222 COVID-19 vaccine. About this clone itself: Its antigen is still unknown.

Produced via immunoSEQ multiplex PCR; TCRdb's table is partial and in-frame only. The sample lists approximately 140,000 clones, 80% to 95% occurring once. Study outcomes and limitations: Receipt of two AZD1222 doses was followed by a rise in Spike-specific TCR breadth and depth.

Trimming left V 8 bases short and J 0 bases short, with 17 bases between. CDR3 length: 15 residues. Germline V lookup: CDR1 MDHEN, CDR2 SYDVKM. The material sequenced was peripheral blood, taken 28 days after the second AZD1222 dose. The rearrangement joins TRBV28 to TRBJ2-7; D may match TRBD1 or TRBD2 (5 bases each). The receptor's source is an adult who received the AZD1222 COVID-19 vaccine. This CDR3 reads CASLTSSQGSYEQYF. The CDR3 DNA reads TGTGCCAGCCTCACTAGTTCCCAGGGCTCCTACGAGCAGTACTTC.